The 11 T cell receptor beta chains below all came from one sample that was sequenced in a study of T cell responses to AZD1222 COVID-19 vaccine. Sequencing was performed with immunoSEQ multiplex PCR; in TCRdb, only in-frame clones are kept and a portion is missing. Counted here are more than 130,000 clones, less than 95% occurring once; the ten biggest clones make up roughly 3.6%. Sequenced material: peripheral blood, taken on day 0 of AZD1222 vaccination. These receptors were taken from an adult in good health.

The CDR3 is CASSLPPPGGRYYEQYF. DNA for the CDR3: TGTGCCAGCAGCTTGCCACCACCAGGCGGGAGGTATTACGAGCAGTACTTC. The V and J genes are TRBV5-4 and TRBJ2-7, with 8 bases lining up with TRBD2. V lost 1 base and J lost 4; bases outside the gene matches: 13. Germline V CDR1 and CDR2: SGHNT, YYREEE (reference sequence). The CDR3 length is 17 residues.

This rearrangement joins TRBV23-1 to TRBJ2-7; D gene uncertain. TRBV23-1 is marked as an open reading frame, function uncertain. The CDR3 is 16 residues long. V dropped 0 bases and J dropped 0 bases, with 12 bases sitting between them. CDR3 DNA sequence: TGCGCCAGCAGTCAATCCGGCACACTAAGCTCCTACGAGCAGTACTTC. Translation: CASSQSGTLSSYEQYF.

This clone occurred a few times. The chain joins TRBV16 to TRBJ2-7, with 9 bases matching TRBD1. The CDR3 has 13 residues. V was pared by 8 bases and J by 5 bases, with 7 bases of the junction left unmatched. Germline V gene data show CDR1 as KGHSY and CDR2 as FQNENV. The CDR3, as DNA: TGTGCCAGCGCTTGGACAGGGGACCACGAGCAGTACTTC. Protein: CASAWTGDHEQYF.

V usage is TRBV19 and J usage is TRBJ2-7; 8 bases align to TRBD1. The trim removed 5 bases at V and 1 base at J, leaving 4 bases unmatched. Germline values: CDR1 LNHDA, CDR2 SQIVND (reference sequence). The CDR3 has 14 residues. As DNA, the CDR3 is TGTGCCAGTAGTCCCCGGGACAGGTCCTACGAGCAGTACTTC. This codes for CASSPRDRSYEQYF.

The chain carries TRBV30 and TRBJ1-6; 7 nucleotides match TRBD1. Germline CDR1 GTSNPN, CDR2 SVGIG (reference sequence). Trimming took 6 bases from V and 8 from J; bases not matched to a gene: 4. The CDR3 contains 12 residues. In DNA form, the CDR3 reads TGTGCCTGTGCGACAGGGTATTCACCCCTCCACTTT. Its protein is CACATGYSPLHF.

The rearrangement links TRBV30 to TRBJ2-5; no definite D call. This CDR3 region has 14 residues. Looked up from germline, CDR1 is GTSNPN and CDR2 is SVGIG (reference sequence). Between the trimmed V and J ends, which lost 3 bases and 4 bases, there was a span of 15 bases. The CDR3 spells CAWRAFETTETQYF. CDR3 bases: TGTGCCTGGAGGGCCTTCGAGACCACAGAGACCCAGTACTTC.

The chain employs TRBV2 and TRBJ1-4; D call uncertain. V lost 4 bases to trimming and J lost 2 bases, with 11 bases between them. Germline V gene lookup returns CDR1 SNHLY and CDR2 FYNNEI. The CDR3 contains 15 residues. This chain's CDR3 is CASSGWTGTNEKLFF. The CDR3 DNA sequence: TGTGCCAGCAGTGGTTGGACGGGCACTAATGAAAAACTGTTTTTT. Full variable domain (remainder filled in from reference TRBV2 and TRBJ1-4): EPEVTQTPSHQVTQMGQEVILRCVPISNHLYFYWYRQILGQKVEFLVSFYNNEISEKSEIFDDQFSVERPDGSNFTLKIRSTKLEDSAMYFCASSGWTGTNEKLFFGSGTQLSVL.

The chain uses TRBV4-1 and TRBJ1-5; 7 nucleotides agree with TRBD1. CDR3 length: 15 amino acids. Germline CDR1 and CDR2: MGHRA and YSYEKL. The V gene end was trimmed by 7 bases and the J gene end by 0 bases; junction bases not matched to a gene: 6. The CDR3 reads CASKDRAYSNQPQHF. The CDR3 nucleotides read TGCGCCAGCAAAGACAGGGCCTATAGCAATCAGCCCCAGCATTTT.

The chain links TRBV19 to TRBJ1-2, with D uncertain. In germline, CDR1 is LNHDA, CDR2 SQIVND (reference sequence). The ends were cut back, 5 bases at V and 0 bases at J, with 28 bases in the middle. The length of the CDR3 is 20 residues. This CDR3 is CASSADWMGAAPATNYGYTF. The CDR3 DNA reads as TGTGCCAGTAGTGCCGACTGGATGGGAGCCGCCCCAGCTACTAACTATGGCTACACCTTC.

Of note for this clone: Other DNA sequences within the sample encode an identical CDR3. This chain joins TRBV2 and TRBJ2-1, with TRBD2 identical over 7 bases. V shed 5 bases, J shed 4 bases, and the junction held 2 bases outside the gene matches. Germline values: CDR1 SNHLY, CDR2 FYNNEI. This CDR3 region has 13 residues. Here the CDR3 DNA reads TGTGCCAGCAGTAGCGGGGCTTACAATGAGCAGTTCTTC. Residues: CASSSGAYNEQFF.

V and J are TRBV27 and TRBJ2-6; 7 bases map to TRBD2. The trim removed 5 bases at V and 4 bases at J, leaving 5 bases unmatched. Germline-derived CDR1 and CDR2 are MNHEY and SMNVEV (reference sequence). This CDR3 is 15 amino acids long. The CDR3 bases are TGTGCCAGCAGTCTACTAGCGTCGGGGGCCAACGTCCTGACTTTC. Residues: CASSLLASGANVLTF.